This TCR beta chain was obtained from a study of T cell responses to AZD1222 COVID-19 vaccine. The germline CDR1 and CDR2 sequences are LNHDA and SQIVND (reference sequence). CDR3 length equals 15 residues. The V segment lost 6 bases and the J segment 2 bases; nucleotides outside the gene matches: 6. Repertoires were generated with immunoSEQ multiplex PCR, while TCRdb's copy carries only in-frame clones and drops some. The sample yields fewer than 200,000 clones, approximately 94% seen once. Comments on this clone: Antigen unknown.

Study-wide points: Sampled repertoires all dated from after the peak T cell response. Among the donors, most were white British and more were female, and clonal diversity was possibly underestimated. Spike-specific TCR breadth rose after two AZD1222 doses, and depth rose as well. Just a handful of AZD1222 recipients tested seropositive at baseline.

The receptor's source is an adult who received the AZD1222 COVID-19 vaccine. This specimen consisted of peripheral blood, obtained 28 days after the second AZD1222 dose. V is TRBV19 and J is TRBJ1-5, with 8 nucleotides matching TRBD1. This CDR3 reads CASRTTGAGNQPQHF. The CDR3 DNA follows: TGTGCCAGTAGGACGACAGGGGCCGGCAATCAGCCCCAGCATTTT.